This record covers a single T cell receptor beta chain. The antigen remains undetermined. This CDR3 region has 13 residues. Looked up from germline, CDR1 is LGHDT and CDR2 is YNNKEL (reference sequence). With a J-beta primer mix and a sample-barcoded 5' primer, a second PCR ran about 6 to 11 cycles. In TCRdb, the 5' RACE reads were re-called with MiXCR into one record per CDR3 protein. This sample yields approximately 850,000 distinct CDR3 sequences, of which about 42% are seen a single time; under 20% belongs to the top ten. The data derive from a study of blood T cells in healthy people across ages. Study overall: There was about one barcoded beta molecule captured by template switching per two T cells.

Overall study results and limits: Reliance upon unsorted PBMCs precluded definitive naive versus antigen-experienced comparison.

This receptor was identified in a man aged 55 to 70 in good health. This sequence joins TRBV3-1 and TRBJ2-1, with D unclear. The J call is in doubt because the DNA end fits TRBJ2-7 better. The material sequenced was blood. CDR3 sequence: CASTPASYNEQYF. Here the CDR3 DNA reads TGTGCCAGCACCCCAGCCTCCTACAATGAGCAGTACTTC.